Each of the 32 T cell receptor beta chains below was sequenced from the same sample in a study of human T cells and chemical hapten exposure. As to time point: patch test 2, 6 weeks after DPC sensitization. Treatment of the sample: therapeutic diphenylcyclopropenone sensitization with weekly scalp DPC. TCRdb re-analysed the RACE reads in MiXCR, keeping a single row per CDR3 protein. The sample carries around 100,000 distinct CDR3 sequences, about an eighth recorded once. The sample here was whole blood, taken in connection with sensitization to the hapten diphenylcyclopropenone (DPC). These TCRs come from a woman in her forties with alopecia areata. Some clones in this sample may be carry-over from other donors' samples.

This clonotype appeared many times. The gene calls are TRBV12-5 and TRBJ1-5; D gene uncertain. Looked up from germline, CDR1 is LGHNT and CDR2 is FRNRAP. V was clipped by 1 base and J by 6 bases, with 4 bases between them. This CDR3 is built from 12 residues. The DNA for the CDR3 is TGTGCTAGTGGTTTGGGGGTTCAGCCCCAGCATTTT. Protein product: CASGLGVQPQHF.

The table lists this clonotype with many counts. This sequence joins TRBV6-2 or TRBV6-3 and TRBJ2-5; D gene ambiguous. The germline V gene has CDR1 MNHEY and CDR2 SVGEGT. Trimming took off 6 bases at V and 0 bases at J, with 2 bases between the two ends. The CDR3 has 11 residues. The CDR3 nucleotides read TGTGCCAGCAGCCACCAAGAGACCCAGTACTTC. It translates to CASSHQETQYF.

V usage is TRBV6-5 and J usage is TRBJ2-2, with D possibly being TRBD1 or TRBD2 (5 bases each). The germline CDR1 and CDR2 sequences are MNHEY and SVGAGI. The CDR3 spans 14 residues. Trimming took 6 bases from V and 3 from J, leaving 11 bases between them. The CDR3 DNA follows: TGTGCCAGCAGCGGGACCGACTACACCGGGGAGCTGTTTTTT. This gives the protein CASSGTDYTGELFF.

This clonotype was found many times. This chain links TRBV7-2 with TRBJ2-1; unclear D gene. This CDR3 contains 16 residues. V lost 1 base and J 0 bases, leaving 10 bases between the germline ends. Germline V lookup: CDR1 SGHTA, CDR2 FQGNSA. The CDR3 protein is CASSLVQQSSYNEQFF. The CDR3 DNA reads as TGTGCCAGCAGCTTAGTCCAACAAAGCTCCTACAATGAGCAGTTCTTC.

The V and J genes are TRBV12-3 or TRBV12-4 and TRBJ2-4, with 7 bases identical to TRBD2. V gave up 5 bases and J gave up 1 base; unmatched junction bases: 2. The CDR3 runs 14 residues. The CDR3 loop is CASSLLAAKNIQYF. The DNA for the CDR3 is TGTGCCAGCAGTCTACTAGCGGCCAAAAACATTCAGTACTTC.

Many counts were recorded for this clonotype. This rearrangement joins TRBV20-1 to TRBJ2-2; D unclear. The CDR3 loop spans 12 amino acids. V dropped 0 bases and J dropped 5 bases, with 4 bases sitting between them. The germline V gene has CDR1 DFQATT and CDR2 SNEGSKA (reference sequence). CDR3 loop: CSAREGTGELFF. CDR3 nucleotide sequence: TGCAGTGCTAGAGAGGGTACCGGGGAGCTGTTTTTT.

The chain combines TRBV30 with TRBJ1-6; D remains unclear. Germline CDR1 reads GTSNPN; CDR2 reads SVGIG (reference sequence). The length of the CDR3 is 11 residues. Deletions cut 5 bases from V and 13 bases from J, with 12 bases between. The DNA of the CDR3 is TGTGCCTGGTCCCACTCTGAGCCCCTCCACTTT. This gives the protein CAWSHSEPLHF.

The table lists this clonotype with a few counts. The chain couples TRBV12-3 or TRBV12-4 to TRBJ1-5; D is perhaps TRBD1 (5 bases). V lost 7 bases, J lost 4 bases, and 17 bases lay in between. The CDR3 spans 15 residues. The CDR3 spells CASTSSGRGNQPQHF. The CDR3 DNA sequence: TGTGCCAGCACTTCCTCTGGGAGGGGAAATCAGCCCCAGCATTTT.

The rearrangement links TRBV11-2 to TRBJ1-5, with D tentatively TRBD1 (6 bases). This CDR3 comprises 16 residues. CDR1 and CDR2 (germline): SGHAT, FQNNGV. The ends were cut back, 1 base at V and 4 bases at J, with 14 bases in the middle. CDR3 in DNA: TGTGCCAGCAGCTTAGCATCCACGGGGGCTAATCAGCCCCAGCATTTT. Protein sequence: CASSLASTGANQPQHF.

This clonotype has only a few counts. The chain employs TRBV4-1 and TRBJ2-7; a possible D gene is TRBD1 (7 bases). Between the trimmed V and J ends, which lost 4 bases and 5 bases, there was a span of 24 bases. The CDR3 sequence is 17 residues long. Germline CDR1 reads MGHRA; CDR2 reads YSYEKL. The CDR3 protein is CASSLRGVQEIFDEQYF. DNA of the CDR3: TGCGCCAGCAGCCTCAGGGGGGTACAGGAGATTTTCGACGAGCAGTACTTC.

This clonotype was found many times. In DNA form, the CDR3 reads TGTGCCTGGAGTGTAAGGGGAGTCTATAATTCACCCCTCCACTTT. It yields the protein CAWSVRGVYNSPLHF. V is TRBV30 and J is TRBJ1-6; TRBD1 might be the D (5 bases). This CDR3 has 15 residues. Deletions cut 0 bases from V and 3 bases from J, with 9 bases between. Per the germline V gene, CDR1 is GTSNPN and CDR2 is SVGIG (reference sequence).

This clonotype was seen many times. The genes are TRBV12-3 or TRBV12-4 and TRBJ2-5; a possible D gene is TRBD2 (6 bases). V was cut by 3 bases and J by 4 bases, with 9 bases left in between. The CDR3 extends over 13 amino acids. CDR3 coding DNA: TGTGCCAGCAGTTTTTGGGGAGGAGAGACCCAGTACTTC. Translated, it gives CASSFWGGETQYF.

The chain couples TRBV20-1 to TRBJ1-5, with D possibly being TRBD1 (5 bases). This CDR3 comprises 15 residues. V lost 2 bases to trimming and J lost 5 bases, with 16 bases between them. Germline V gives CDR1 DFQATT, CDR2 SNEGSKA (reference sequence). Written as DNA, the CDR3 is TGCAGTGCTAGACATGGGACCCTGGGGGATCAGCCCCAGCATTTT. Residues: CSARHGTLGDQPQHF.

The chain joins TRBV30 to TRBJ1-2; 8 bases are a match to TRBD1. Germline V gene sequence: CDR1 GTSNPN, CDR2 SVGIG (reference sequence). The V gene end was trimmed by 5 bases and the J gene end by 5 bases; junction bases not matched to a gene: 4. The CDR3 has 12 amino acids. CDR3 sequence reads: CAWPTGEYGYTF. The CDR3 DNA reads as TGTGCCTGGCCGACAGGGGAGTATGGCTACACCTTC.

This chain joins TRBV29-1 and TRBJ2-7, with 9 nucleotides matching TRBD1. The germline gives CDR1 SQVTM, CDR2 ANQGSEA. There are 13 residues in the CDR3. The ends lost 4 bases at V and 2 bases at J; junction bases unmatched: 3. This CDR3 reads CSVGTGVAYEQYF. The CDR3 nucleotides are TGCAGCGTTGGGACAGGGGTCGCCTACGAGCAGTACTTC.

CDR3 protein: CASSSAFYNEQFF. The CDR3 nucleotides read TGTGCCAGCAGCTCAGCATTTTACAATGAGCAGTTCTTC. J is TRBJ2-1 and V is TRBV5-5; D is uncertain. V dropped 3 bases and J dropped 4 bases, with 8 bases sitting between them. CDR1 is SGHKS, CDR2 YYEKEE, per germline (reference sequence). The length of the CDR3 is 13 residues.

The V call is TRBV12-3 or TRBV12-4, the J call TRBJ2-7, with D uncertain. V lost 1 base and J lost 7, with 5 bases in between. The CDR3 spans 11 residues. CDR3 in DNA: TGTGCCAGCAGTTTAGGACGGGAGCAGTACTTC. Translating it yields CASSLGREQYF.

This clonotype showed up many times. The chain joins TRBV6-6 to TRBJ2-3; perhaps D is TRBD1 or TRBD2 (5 bases each). Germline V gene lookup returns CDR1 MNHNY and CDR2 SVGAGI (reference sequence). Deletions cut 5 bases from V and 1 base from J, with 10 bases between. This CDR3 region has 14 residues. The CDR3 DNA reads as TGTGCCAGCAGTGGTCGGGGACGCACAGATACGCAGTATTTT. This codes for CASSGRGRTDTQYF.

The rearrangement uses TRBV6-2 or TRBV6-3 and TRBJ1-1; D ambiguous. Trimming stripped 6 bases from V and 3 bases from J, with 8 bases between. Germline V CDR1 and CDR2: MNHEY, SVGEGT. This CDR3 contains 12 residues. DNA for the CDR3: TGTGCCAGCAGGACTTTGGACACTGAAGCTTTCTTT. It is translated as CASRTLDTEAFF.

Notes on this clonotype: This is likely a read error, given that the CDR3 carries no conserved phenylalanine or tryptophan at its end. The chain couples TRBV4-2 to TRBJ1-1; 9 nucleotides agree with TRBD1. The V and J ends lost 2 bases and 11 bases, in that order; junction bases with no gene match: 9. Germline V gene lookup returns CDR1 LGHNA and CDR2 YNFKEQ. The length of the CDR3 is 14 residues. The CDR3 is CASSQTMDRGSAFL. The CDR3 DNA sequence: TGTGCCAGCAGCCAAACCATGGACAGGGGATCGGCTTTCCTT.

This clonotype occurred a few times. The genes are TRBV21-1 and TRBJ1-2; the tabulated D call, TRBD1, remains unverified against the DNA. TRBV21-1 is shown as a pseudogene. The CDR3 spans 16 residues. CDR3 residues: CASSKQWDRGYQGYTF. CDR3 DNA: TGTGCCAGCAGCAAACAGTGGGACAGGGGGTATCAAGGCTACACCTTC.

In its sample, this clonotype was seen a few times. The chain has TRBV15 and TRBJ2-7, with D possibly being TRBD1 (6 bases). The CDR3 extends over 17 amino acids. Trimming cost V 0 bases and J 2 bases, with 17 bases left between them. Germline V lookup: CDR1 LNHNV, CDR2 YYDKDF (reference sequence). CDR3: CATSREVSGALAYEQYF. The CDR3 nucleotides are TGTGCCACCAGCAGAGAAGTTTCAGGGGCGTTGGCCTACGAGCAGTACTTC. Supplemented by reference TRBV15 and TRBJ2-7, the full variable domain reads DAMVIQNPRYQVTQFGKPVTLSCSQTLNHNVMYWYQQKSSQAPKLLFHYYDKDFNNEADTPDNFQSRRPNTSFCFLDIRSPGLGDTAMYLCATSREVSGALAYEQYFGPGTRLTVT.

In its sample, this clonotype was seen many times. This chain joins TRBV6-6 and TRBJ2-7, with D possibly TRBD2 on 5 matching bases. Germline V gene sequence: CDR1 MNHNY, CDR2 SVGAGI (reference sequence). The CDR3 contains 13 residues. V dropped 3 bases and J dropped 2 bases, with 8 bases sitting between them. The CDR3 DNA sequence: TGTGCCAGCAGTTATGAGACTACCTACGAGCAGTACTTC. It yields the protein CASSYETTYEQYF.

The chain joins TRBV20-1 to TRBJ1-2; D is perhaps TRBD1 (6 bases). Germline CDR1 reads DFQATT; CDR2 reads SNEGSKA (reference sequence). V lost 2 bases and J 5 bases, leaving 9 bases between the germline ends. This CDR3 is 12 amino acids long. Here the CDR3 DNA reads TGCAGTGCTAGAAACAGGGTATATGGCTACACCTTC. Translating it yields CSARNRVYGYTF.

This chain joins TRBV28 and TRBJ2-7; D is possibly TRBD1 or TRBD2 (7 bases each). Germline V gene lookup returns CDR1 MDHEN and CDR2 SYDVKM. The CDR3 is made up of 15 amino acids. Trimming removed 5 bases at V and 4 bases at J, with 18 bases between. The CDR3 nucleotides are TGTGCCAGCAGTCCCAGGGGGGCGGGAGAGTACGAGCAGTACTTC. Translated, it gives CASSPRGAGEYEQYF.

This clonotype was seen repeatedly, ten times or more. V is TRBV7-9 and J is TRBJ1-1; D remains ambiguous. This CDR3 contains 13 residues. The germline gives CDR1 SEHNR, CDR2 FQNEAQ (reference sequence). V was pared by 5 bases and J by 0 bases, with 7 bases between. CDR3: CASSPVLNTEAFF. In DNA, the CDR3 is TGTGCCAGCAGCCCCGTTTTGAACACTGAAGCTTTCTTT.

The table lists this clonotype with a few counts. The CDR3 reads CASSESLGDQQYF. In DNA, the CDR3 is TGTGCCAGCAGTGAATCACTAGGCGATCAGCAGTACTTC. The chain uses TRBV6-1 and TRBJ2-7, with D perhaps TRBD2 (5 bases). CDR3 length: 13 amino acids. V was pared by 2 bases and J by 8 bases, with 13 bases between. Germline lookup yields CDR1 MNHNS and CDR2 SASEGT.

This chain uses TRBV7-6 with TRBJ1-1; D may be TRBD1 (5 bases). This CDR3 has 16 amino acids. Germline assignment: CDR1 SGHVS and CDR2 FNYEAQ. V shed 5 bases and J shed 0 bases, with 16 bases lying between them. The CDR3 spells CASSPRPTAMNTEAFF. CDR3 nucleotides: TGTGCCAGCAGCCCCCGGCCGACAGCCATGAACACTGAAGCTTTCTTT.

CDR3 DNA: TGCAGCGTTCACGGGACTAGCGGGAGAGGTGAGCAGTTCTTC. As protein: CSVHGTSGRGEQFF. The chain couples TRBV29-1 to TRBJ2-1, with 14 nucleotides matching TRBD2. The CDR3 runs 14 residues. Per the germline V gene, CDR1 is SQVTM and CDR2 is ANQGSEA. Trimming cost V 5 bases and J 9 bases; bases outside gene matches: 6.

In this sample, this clonotype turned up a few times. This rearrangement joins TRBV20-1 to TRBJ2-1; 13 bases match TRBD2. Per germline, CDR1 DFQATT and CDR2 SNEGSKA (reference sequence). V dropped 3 bases and J dropped 10; count of bases not matched to a gene: 9. The CDR3 is made up of 15 amino acids. The CDR3 bases are TGCAGTGCTAGTGTCTGGACTAGCGGGAGAAGGGAGCAGTTCTTC. It codes for CSASVWTSGRREQFF.

This clonotype is medium-sized (0.01 to 0.1%) by share. V and J are TRBV6-4 and TRBJ2-5; the D gene is possibly TRBD2 (6 bases). V was trimmed by 8 bases and J by 0 bases, leaving 13 bases between them. Looked up from germline, CDR1 is MRHNA and CDR2 is SNTAGT. The CDR3 spans 14 residues. The CDR3 nucleotides are TGTGCCAGCTCCCCAGGAGGGGACCAAGAGACCCAGTACTTC. Amino acid sequence: CASSPGGDQETQYF.

This clonotype was found a few times. The V gene is TRBV20-1, the J gene TRBJ2-2; D is possibly TRBD1 (5 bases). Germline V gives CDR1 DFQATT, CDR2 SNEGSKA (reference sequence). The length of the CDR3 is 15 residues. With 0 bases removed from V and 2 bases from J, the gap between germline ends came to 10 bases. This chain's CDR3 is CSARDQGSNTGELFF. The CDR3 nucleotides are TGCAGTGCTAGAGATCAGGGCAGCAACACCGGGGAGCTGTTTTTT.